This T cell receptor beta chain originates from a study of early T cells in non-severe SARS-CoV-2 infection. About the study: With bulk RNA from unsorted whole blood as input, sequencing yielded unpaired chains.

TCRdb analysed the 5' RACE reads with MiXCR anew, one entry per CDR3 protein. The table includes 55,000 to 80,000 distinct CDR3 sequences, 12% detected once. The V gene's germline CDR1 is LGHNA and CDR2 YNFKEQ. The J segment lost 6 bases and the V segment lost 7 bases, leaving 9 bases of the junction unmatched. CDR3 size: 14 residues. This clonotype was picked up many times. Material for sequencing was whole blood. The chain uses TRBV4-2 and TRBJ1-1, with 9 bases that match TRBD1. The sequence derives from an adult who was a healthcare worker with PCR-confirmed SARS-CoV-2 infection or an uninfected control (not recorded which). DNA of the CDR3: TGTGCCAGCACCCAGGACAGGGGCGCGTCTGAAGCTTTCTTT. Its translation: CASTQDRGASEAFF.